A single sample gave rise to the 23 T cell receptor beta chains below, sequenced in a study of T-cell reconstitution after alpha-beta-depleted transplantation in children. Researchers prepared the TCRbeta library using unique molecular identifiers, the study reports. TCRdb redid the calling of the PCR reads with MiXCR, one entry per CDR3 protein. Among just under 250,000 distinct CDR3 sequences listed, around 25% were seen once. The material sequenced was PBMCs, taken before TCRalphabeta/CD19-depleted stem cell transplant. These receptors came from a girl aged 2 to 9 with Fanconi anemia, due to receive a stem cell transplant.

In this sample, this clonotype turned up many times. This chain joins TRBV29-1 and TRBJ2-5; the D gene is possibly TRBD1 (5 bases). Trimming took 4 bases from V and 4 from J, leaving 10 bases between them. Looked up from germline, CDR1 is SQVTM and CDR2 is ANQGSEA. This CDR3 region has 12 residues. The CDR3 coding sequence is TGCAGCGTTGCCGGACACACAGAGACCCAGTACTTC. Translated: CSVAGHTETQYF.

In its sample, this clonotype was seen a few times. The J gene is TRBJ1-6, the V gene TRBV18; 11 bases fit TRBD1. This CDR3 has 15 residues. CDR1 is KGHSH and CDR2 is LQKENI in the germline V gene. V dropped 3 bases and J dropped 6; count of bases not matched to a gene: 1. The CDR3 spells CASSPGTGGNSPLHF. The CDR3 DNA reads as TGTGCCAGCTCACCTGGGACAGGGGGTAATTCACCCCTCCACTTT.

The chain links TRBV28 to TRBJ2-7; TRBD2 might be the D (5 bases). The CDR3 consists of 17 residues. The germline V gene has CDR1 MDHEN and CDR2 SYDVKM. With 5 bases removed from V and 2 bases from J, the gap between germline ends came to 22 bases. DNA for the CDR3: TGTGCCAGCAGTCAACCTACTCGGACTTACTCCCCCTACGAGCAGTACTTC. Translated: CASSQPTRTYSPYEQYF.

This chain uses TRBV18 with TRBJ1-1; 10 bases agree with TRBD1. This CDR3 contains 15 residues. Germline CDR1 KGHSH, CDR2 LQKENI. V shed 3 bases, J shed 4 bases, and the junction held 5 bases outside the gene matches. The CDR3 is CASSPQTGGGTEAFF. The CDR3 region has the DNA TGTGCCAGCTCACCCCAGACAGGGGGCGGCACTGAAGCTTTCTTT.

There are many counts of this clonotype. The V and J genes are TRBV20-1 and TRBJ1-2; D remains ambiguous. CDR1 is DFQATT, CDR2 SNEGSKA, per germline (reference sequence). V was shortened by 3 bases and J by 3 bases, with 8 bases between the two germline ends. The CDR3 is 12 amino acids. This CDR3 reads CSASSRDYGYTF. CDR3 nucleotides: TGCAGTGCTAGTTCGCGGGACTATGGCTACACCTTC.

This clonotype was seen a handful of times. The rearrangement joins TRBV7-9 to TRBJ1-4, with D unclear. Germline V lookup: CDR1 SEHNR, CDR2 FQNEAQ (reference sequence). Trimming pared 2 bases from V and 3 bases from J, leaving 4 bases between. The CDR3 sequence is 13 residues long. The CDR3 loop reads CASSLNPNEKLFF. The CDR3 nucleotides are TGTGCCAGCAGCTTAAACCCTAATGAAAAACTGTTTTTT.

The chain combines TRBV2 with TRBJ2-7; 10 nucleotides match TRBD1. Per the germline V gene, CDR1 is SNHLY and CDR2 is FYNNEI. V shed 11 bases and J 1 base; nucleotides not matched to a gene: 5. This CDR3 has 13 residues. The CDR3 DNA is TGTGCCGGGAGGGACAGGGGATCCTACGAGCAGTACTTC. It codes for CAGRDRGSYEQYF.

The V gene is TRBV29-1, the J gene TRBJ2-7; D unresolved. CDR3 length equals 11 residues. Between the trimmed V and J ends, which lost 4 bases and 7 bases, there was a span of 11 bases. Looked up from germline, CDR1 is SQVTM and CDR2 is ANQGSEA. DNA of the CDR3: TGCAGCGTTGGTAACCCTAGGGAGCAGTACTTC. The encoded protein is CSVGNPREQYF.

This clonotype was found a few times. The rearrangement joins TRBV29-1 to TRBJ1-2, with 8 bases matching TRBD1. Trimming cost V 4 bases and J 4 bases; bases outside gene matches: 5. CDR1 is SQVTM, CDR2 ANQGSEA, per germline. The CDR3 length is 13 residues. CDR3 coding DNA: TGCAGCGTTGGACCCCAGGGGGCCTATGGCTACACCTTC. As protein: CSVGPQGAYGYTF.

The table lists this clonotype with a few counts. This chain joins TRBV20-1 and TRBJ2-7; 7 nucleotides align to TRBD1. The junction had 7 bases not matched to a gene; V was cut back by 6 bases and J by 2 bases. CDR3 length equals 13 residues. CDR1 and CDR2 (germline): DFQATT, SNEGSKA (reference sequence). The DNA of the CDR3 is TGCAGTGCAGACCGGACAGGCACCTACGAGCAGTACTTC. The encoded protein is CSADRTGTYEQYF.

This clonotype was counted a few times. This chain uses TRBV29-1 with TRBJ2-7, with D possibly called TRBD1 or TRBD2 (5 bases each). V dropped 1 base and J dropped 2 bases, with 12 bases sitting between them. The CDR3 spans 14 residues. CDR1 SQVTM and CDR2 ANQGSEA come from the germline V gene. CDR3 in DNA: TGCAGCGTTGAAGGCCGGGACGGCGCCTACGAGCAGTACTTC. Amino acids: CSVEGRDGAYEQYF.

This clonotype was observed at least ten times. The conserved closing phenylalanine or tryptophan is absent in this CDR3, likely reflecting a read error. The chain combines TRBV20-1 with TRBJ2-7, with TRBD1 matching over 7 bases. The J segment lost 9 bases and the V segment lost 5 bases, leaving 16 bases of the junction unmatched. Germline V lookup: CDR1 DFQATT, CDR2 SNEGSKA (reference sequence). CDR3 size: 14 residues. CDR3 loop: CSAQTGMNLGVQYL. DNA of the CDR3: TGCAGTGCTCAGACAGGGATGAACCTAGGGGTGCAGTACTTG.

This clonotype was seen repeatedly, ten times or more. The chain recombines TRBV20-1 with TRBJ2-7, with D uncertain. Trimming stripped 0 bases from V and 0 bases from J, with 12 bases between. Germline V CDR1 and CDR2: DFQATT, SNEGSKA (reference sequence). The CDR3 consists of 15 residues. CDR3: CSARDRDQSSYEQYF. CDR3 DNA: TGCAGTGCTAGAGATCGTGACCAGAGCTCCTACGAGCAGTACTTC.

This chain joins TRBV12-3 or TRBV12-4 and TRBJ2-3; 8 positions match TRBD1. The CDR3 contains 15 residues. With V trimmed by 6 bases and J by 4 bases, 9 bases remained unmatched. The CDR3 loop is CASRPRRGRADTQYF. DNA of the CDR3: TGTGCCAGCAGGCCCCGCAGGGGGCGCGCAGATACGCAGTATTTT.

This clonotype was picked up many times. This chain links TRBV7-2 with TRBJ2-7; D may be TRBD2 (5 bases). Germline CDR1 is SGHTA and CDR2 is FQGNSA. V was clipped by 3 bases and J by 6 bases, with 12 bases between them. The CDR3 runs 13 residues. CDR3 in amino acids: CASSFGVWSEQYF. DNA for the CDR3: TGTGCCAGCAGCTTCGGGGTTTGGTCCGAGCAGTACTTC.

This chain joins TRBV30 and TRBJ2-5, with 7 bases lining up with TRBD2. This CDR3 comprises 12 residues. Unmatched junction bases numbered 4, after V lost 5 bases and J lost 4 bases. Germline V gene lookup returns CDR1 GTSNPN and CDR2 SVGIG (reference sequence). The CDR3 coding sequence is TGTGCCTGGGATGGCGGGGGAGAGACCCAGTACTTC. Translation: CAWDGGGETQYF.

V usage is TRBV20-1 and J usage is TRBJ2-2; TRBD2 matches 7 bases. Trimming at V came to 5 bases and at J to 1 base, leaving 1 base not matched to a gene. The CDR3 totals 13 residues. In germline, CDR1 is DFQATT, CDR2 SNEGSKA (reference sequence). CDR3 in DNA: TGCAGTGCTGTAGCGGGGAACACCGGGGAGCTGTTTTTT. It yields the protein CSAVAGNTGELFF.

This clonotype showed up many times. This chain joins TRBV20-1 and TRBJ2-7; 10 bases match TRBD1. Germline CDR1 and CDR2: DFQATT and SNEGSKA (reference sequence). This CDR3 spans 14 amino acids. With V trimmed by 1 base and J by 4 bases, 4 bases remained unmatched. The chain's CDR3 is CSARVSGQGYEQYF. The CDR3 bases are TGCAGTGCTAGAGTTTCGGGACAGGGGTACGAGCAGTACTTC.

CDR3 coding DNA: TGTGCCAGCAGCTTACCACCAGGGGGCGCGCTATACGAGCAGTACTTC. Translation: CASSLPPGGALYEQYF. This chain uses TRBV5-6 with TRBJ2-7; TRBD1 aligns across 8 bases. After removal of 2 bases from V and 4 bases from J, the junction contained 11 bases not matched to a gene. There are 16 residues in the CDR3. Germline values: CDR1 SGHDT, CDR2 YYEEEE.

This clonotype has a handful of counts. The rearrangement links TRBV6-5 to TRBJ1-1, with D maybe TRBD1 (6 bases). The CDR3 sequence is 18 residues long. The V end lost 2 bases, the J end lost 3 bases, and 22 bases lay between the germline ends. Germline V lookup: CDR1 MNHEY, CDR2 SVGAGI. DNA of the CDR3: TGTGCCAGCAGTTACGGTGTCAGGGGAGTAGATATGGACACTGAAGCTTTCTTT. Protein product: CASSYGVRGVDMDTEAFF.

This rearrangement joins TRBV5-1 to TRBJ1-4; D might be TRBD1 (6 bases). The CDR3 contains 15 residues. V shed 0 bases and J shed 5 bases, with 11 bases lying between them. The V gene's germline CDR1 is SGHRS and CDR2 YFSETQ. Here the CDR3 reads CASSLAGTQNEKLFF. DNA for the CDR3: TGCGCCAGCAGCTTGGCCGGGACACAAAATGAAAAACTGTTTTTT.

This chain links TRBV2 with TRBJ2-1; 12 bases agree with TRBD2. CDR3 length: 14 amino acids. Germline CDR1 SNHLY, CDR2 FYNNEI. V lost 6 bases to trimming and J lost 8 bases; unmatched junction nucleotides: 5. CDR3 residues: CASRLAGGADEQFF. The DNA for the CDR3 is TGTGCCAGCAGACTAGCGGGAGGTGCAGATGAGCAGTTCTTC.

Concerning this clonotype: A single base separates this from a much larger clone, so it may be a read error. The missing conserved phenylalanine or tryptophan at the end of this CDR3 makes a read error likely. J is TRBJ1-2 and V is TRBV6-1; maybe TRBD1 (6 bases). Trimming pared 8 bases from V and 3 bases from J, leaving 10 bases between. This CDR3 has 12 residues. Germline assignment: CDR1 MNHNS and CDR2 SASEGT. The CDR3 nucleotides read TGTGCCAGCTGGTCAGGGGACTATGGCTACACCTGC. Amino acid sequence: CASWSGDYGYTC.